This entry is about one T cell receptor (beta chain). Enrollment of patients from Seattle took place during active infection, with longitudinal follow-up. Authors' data handling: Estimates of nucleated cell counts were drawn from the amplification of reference gene primers. Libraries were prepared by immunoSEQ multiplex PCR; TCRdb keeps only in-frame clonotypes and omits some of them. The V and J calls and the clone size are those of that table, but D and trimming were determined from the DNA. The table includes some 130,000 clones, more than 75% detected once. CDR3 length equals 17 residues. Losses at the gene ends were 5 bases for V and 3 bases for J; bases not matched to a gene: 11. CDR1 SGHTA and CDR2 FQGTGA come from the germline V gene. The record originates from a study of blood T cell repertoires in COVID-19. On the study more broadly: Specimens from acute and convalescent COVID-19 originated in the United States, Italy and Spain. PBMCs, B-cell-depleted T cells, or T cells were the source of the cDNA or gDNA that made up the material.

This chain connects TRBV7-3 to TRBJ1-4; TRBD1 aligns across 8 bases. This TCR was recovered from a woman between 65 and 79 years old with COVID-19, enrolled during active disease. Sequenced material: peripheral blood. The CDR3 coding sequence is TGTGCCAGCAGCCCAGGGGCCCAGGGGGCGGCTAATGAAAAACTGTTTTTT. Amino acid sequence: CASSPGAQGAANEKLFF.